A selection of T cell receptor beta chains follows, all from one sample in a study of T cell repertoires in aging, cancer and after chemotherapy. TCRdb re-called the multiplex PCR reads through MiXCR, storing one row per CDR3 protein. The sample yields 3,000 to 4,000 distinct CDR3 sequences, roughly 29% seen once. What was sequenced was blood. The receptors derive from a human donor with a solid tumor. Both conserved end residues are part of each CDR3. A D gene is named only where the DNA matches it firmly. Clone size is given for some rows only: seen once, a few or many times, or a class if the clone is expanded.

V	J	D	size	CDR3	DNA
TRBV7-9	TRBJ2-3	.	.	CASSPAKPGREGDTQYF	TGTGCCAGCAGCCCCGCCAAACCGGGACGGGAAGGAGATACGCAGTATTTT
TRBV29-1	TRBJ2-2	.	large	CSVGLGGELFF	TGCAGCGTTGGTCTCGGGGGGGAGCTGTTTTTT
TRBV7-6	TRBJ2-1	.	medium-sized	CASSDRDVNNEQFF	TGTGCCAGCAGCGACCGGGACGTAAACAATGAGCAGTTCTTC
TRBV29-1	TRBJ1-3	.	medium-sized	CSVGTESSGNTIYF	TGCAGCGTTGGGACAGAGAGCTCTGGAAACACCATATATTTT
TRBV5-4	TRBJ2-1	.	hyperexpanded	CASSLASENEQFF	TGTGCCAGCAGCTTAGCTAGCGAGAATGAGCAGTTCTTC
TRBV6-5	TRBJ2-5	TRBD1	medium-sized	CASSSQSGGGETQYF	TGTGCCAGCAGTTCCCAATCAGGGGGCGGGGAGACCCAGTACTTC
TRBV19	TRBJ1-5	.	.	CASSIDGRRGRNNQPQHF	TGTGCCAGTAGTATAGATGGGAGGAGGGGGAGAAACAATCAGCCCCAGCATTTT
TRBV6-1	TRBJ1-1	TRBD1	.	CAIGEGAYTEAFF	TGTGCCATAGGGGAGGGGGCTTACACTGAAGCTTTCTTT
TRBV5-6	TRBJ2-6	.	few	CASSLGRMNSGANVLTF	TGTGCCAGCAGCTTGGGGAGAATGAACTCTGGGGCCAACGTCCTGACTTTC
TRBV18	TRBJ1-4	.	.	CASSLKGDEKLFF	TGTGCCAGCTCACTAAAGGGGGACGAAAAACTGTTTTTT
TRBV10-3	TRBJ2-2	.	.	CAATEDRGHPGELFF	TGTGCCGCAACGGAAGACCGCGGGCACCCCGGGGAGCTGTTTTTT
TRBV5-1	TRBJ1-4	.	.	CASSLGTVAEKLFF	TGCGCCAGCAGCTTGGGGACAGTGGCAGAAAAACTGTTTTTT
TRBV20-1	TRBJ2-1	TRBD2	.	CSAPGPGLAPYNEQFF	TGCAGTGCCCCGGGACCGGGACTAGCGCCATACAATGAGCAGTTCTTC